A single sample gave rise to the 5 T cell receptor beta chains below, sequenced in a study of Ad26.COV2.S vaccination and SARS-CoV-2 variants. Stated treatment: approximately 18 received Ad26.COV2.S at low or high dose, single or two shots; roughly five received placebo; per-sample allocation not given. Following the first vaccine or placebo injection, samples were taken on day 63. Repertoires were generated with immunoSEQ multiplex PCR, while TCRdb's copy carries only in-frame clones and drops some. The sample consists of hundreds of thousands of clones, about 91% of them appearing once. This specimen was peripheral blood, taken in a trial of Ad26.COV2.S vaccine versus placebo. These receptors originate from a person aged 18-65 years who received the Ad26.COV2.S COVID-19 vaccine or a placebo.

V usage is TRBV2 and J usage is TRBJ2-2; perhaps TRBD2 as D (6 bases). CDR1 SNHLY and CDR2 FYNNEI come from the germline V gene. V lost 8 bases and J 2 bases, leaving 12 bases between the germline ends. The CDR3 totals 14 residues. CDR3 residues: CASRDLSNTGELFF. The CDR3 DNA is TGTGCCAGCCGGGACTTATCTAACACCGGGGAGCTGTTTTTT.

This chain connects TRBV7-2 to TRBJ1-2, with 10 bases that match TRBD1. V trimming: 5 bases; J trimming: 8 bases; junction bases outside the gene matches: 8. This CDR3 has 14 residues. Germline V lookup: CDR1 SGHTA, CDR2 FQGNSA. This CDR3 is CASSPGQGGRGYTF. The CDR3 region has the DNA TGTGCCAGCAGCCCAGGACAGGGGGGGCGGGGCTACACCTTC. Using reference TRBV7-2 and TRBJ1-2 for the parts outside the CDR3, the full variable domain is GAGVSQSPSNKVTEKGKDVELRCDPISGHTALYWYRQSLGQGLEFLIYFQGNSAPDKSGLPSDRFSAERTGGSVSTLTIQRTQQEDSAVYLCASSPGQGGRGYTFGSGTRLTVV.

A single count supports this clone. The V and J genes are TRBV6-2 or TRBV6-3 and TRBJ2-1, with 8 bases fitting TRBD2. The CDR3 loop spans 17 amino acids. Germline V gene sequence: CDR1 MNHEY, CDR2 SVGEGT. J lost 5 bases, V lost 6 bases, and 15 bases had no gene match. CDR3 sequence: CASSIPTSEEGNNEQFF. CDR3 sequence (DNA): TGTGCCAGCAGCATTCCGACTAGCGAGGAGGGAAACAATGAGCAGTTCTTC.

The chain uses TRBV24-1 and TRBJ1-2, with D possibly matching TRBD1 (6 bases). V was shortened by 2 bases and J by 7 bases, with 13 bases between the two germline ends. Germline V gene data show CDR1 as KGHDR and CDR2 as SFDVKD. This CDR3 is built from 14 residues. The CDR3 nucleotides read TGTGCCACCAGTGATTCCGGGACAACTTCTGGCTACACCTTC. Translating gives CATSDSGTTSGYTF.

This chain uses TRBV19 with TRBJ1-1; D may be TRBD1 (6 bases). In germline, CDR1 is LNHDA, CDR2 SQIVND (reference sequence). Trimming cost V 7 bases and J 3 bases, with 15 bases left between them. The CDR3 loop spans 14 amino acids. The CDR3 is CASIVRGGDTEAFF. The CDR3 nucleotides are TGTGCCAGTATTGTGCGAGGGGGTGACACTGAAGCTTTCTTT.